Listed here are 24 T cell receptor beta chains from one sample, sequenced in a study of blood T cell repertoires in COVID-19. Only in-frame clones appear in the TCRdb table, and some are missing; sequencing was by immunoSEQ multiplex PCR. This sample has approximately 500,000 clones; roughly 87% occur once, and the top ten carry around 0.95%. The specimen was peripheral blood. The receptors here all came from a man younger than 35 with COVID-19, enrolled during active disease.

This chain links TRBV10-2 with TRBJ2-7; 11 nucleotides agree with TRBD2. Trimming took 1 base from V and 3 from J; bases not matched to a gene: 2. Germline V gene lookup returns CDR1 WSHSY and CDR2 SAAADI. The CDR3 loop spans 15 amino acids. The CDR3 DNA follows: TGCGCCAGCAGTGAGTTGGGGACTAGCGGCTACGAGCAGTACTTC. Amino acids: CASSELGTSGYEQYF.

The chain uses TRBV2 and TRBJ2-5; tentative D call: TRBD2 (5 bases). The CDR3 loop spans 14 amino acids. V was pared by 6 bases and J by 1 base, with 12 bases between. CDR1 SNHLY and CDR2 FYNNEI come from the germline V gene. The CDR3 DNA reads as TGTGCCAGCAGAGGTAGCGTTCTCCAAGAGACCCAGTACTTC. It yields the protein CASRGSVLQETQYF.

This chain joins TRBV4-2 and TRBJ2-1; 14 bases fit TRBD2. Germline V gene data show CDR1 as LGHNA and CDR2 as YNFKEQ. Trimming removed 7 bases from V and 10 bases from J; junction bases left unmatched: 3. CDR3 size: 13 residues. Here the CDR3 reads CASTTSGGAEQFF. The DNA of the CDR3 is TGTGCCAGCACGACTAGCGGGGGGGCGGAGCAGTTCTTC.

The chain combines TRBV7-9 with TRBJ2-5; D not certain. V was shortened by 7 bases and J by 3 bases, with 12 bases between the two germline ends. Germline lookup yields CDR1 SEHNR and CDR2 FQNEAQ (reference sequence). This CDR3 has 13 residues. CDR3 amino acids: CASILHGKETQYF. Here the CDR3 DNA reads TGTGCCAGCATACTACACGGAAAAGAGACCCAGTACTTC.

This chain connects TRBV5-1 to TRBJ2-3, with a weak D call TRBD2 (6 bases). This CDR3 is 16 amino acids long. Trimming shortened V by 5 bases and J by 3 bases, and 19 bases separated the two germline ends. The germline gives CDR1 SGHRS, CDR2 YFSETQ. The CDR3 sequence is CASRPGTRQRTDTQYF. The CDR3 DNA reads TGCGCCAGCAGGCCAGGGACTCGCCAAAGGACAGATACGCAGTATTTT.

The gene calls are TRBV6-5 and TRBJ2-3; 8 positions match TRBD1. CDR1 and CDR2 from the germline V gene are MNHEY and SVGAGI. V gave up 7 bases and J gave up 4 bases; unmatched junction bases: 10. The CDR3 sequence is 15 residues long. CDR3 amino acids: CASKDREVSPDTQYF. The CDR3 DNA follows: TGTGCCAGCAAGGACAGGGAAGTAAGCCCAGATACGCAGTATTTT.

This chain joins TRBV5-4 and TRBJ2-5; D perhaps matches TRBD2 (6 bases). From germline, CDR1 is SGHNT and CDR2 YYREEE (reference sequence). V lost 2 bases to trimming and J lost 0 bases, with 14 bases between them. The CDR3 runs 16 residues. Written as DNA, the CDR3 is TGTGCCAGCAGCTTAATTTCTAGCGTCCACCAAGAGACCCAGTACTTC. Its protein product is CASSLISSVHQETQYF.

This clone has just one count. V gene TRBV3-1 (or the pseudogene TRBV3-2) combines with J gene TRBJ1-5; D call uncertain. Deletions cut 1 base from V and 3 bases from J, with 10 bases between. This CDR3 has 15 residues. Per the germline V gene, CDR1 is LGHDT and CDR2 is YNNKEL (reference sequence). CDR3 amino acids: CASSQGAGINQPQHF. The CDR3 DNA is TGTGCCAGCAGCCAAGGGGCGGGGATCAATCAGCCCCAGCATTTT.

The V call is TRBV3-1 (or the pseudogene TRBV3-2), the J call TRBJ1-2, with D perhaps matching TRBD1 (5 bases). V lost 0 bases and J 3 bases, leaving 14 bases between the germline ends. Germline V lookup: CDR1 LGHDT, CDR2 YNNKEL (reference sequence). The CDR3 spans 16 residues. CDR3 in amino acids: CASSQEWFGGDYGYTF. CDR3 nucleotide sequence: TGTGCCAGCAGCCAAGAATGGTTCGGGGGTGACTATGGCTACACCTTC.

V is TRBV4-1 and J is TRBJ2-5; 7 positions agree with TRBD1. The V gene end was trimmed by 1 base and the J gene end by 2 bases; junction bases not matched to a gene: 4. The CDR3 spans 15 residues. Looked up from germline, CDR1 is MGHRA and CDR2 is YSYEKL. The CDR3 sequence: CASSQVRDSQETQYF. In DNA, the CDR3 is TGCGCCAGCAGCCAAGTTAGGGACAGTCAAGAGACCCAGTACTTC.

CDR3 loop: CASSEQVGGGTDTQYF. In nucleotides, the CDR3 is TGTGCCAGCAGCGAACAGGTCGGGGGTGGCACAGATACGCAGTATTTT. The V gene is TRBV5-4, the J gene TRBJ2-3, with D tentatively TRBD2 (6 bases). The CDR3 totals 16 residues. V lost 4 bases and J 1 base, leaving 16 bases between the germline ends. The V gene's germline CDR1 is SGHNT and CDR2 YYREEE (reference sequence).

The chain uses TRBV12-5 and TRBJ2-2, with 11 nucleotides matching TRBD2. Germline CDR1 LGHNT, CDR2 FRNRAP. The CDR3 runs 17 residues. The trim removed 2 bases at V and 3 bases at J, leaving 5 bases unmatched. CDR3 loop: CASGLTSGGHYTGELFF. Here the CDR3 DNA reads TGTGCTAGTGGTTTGACTAGCGGGGGCCATTACACCGGGGAGCTGTTTTTT.

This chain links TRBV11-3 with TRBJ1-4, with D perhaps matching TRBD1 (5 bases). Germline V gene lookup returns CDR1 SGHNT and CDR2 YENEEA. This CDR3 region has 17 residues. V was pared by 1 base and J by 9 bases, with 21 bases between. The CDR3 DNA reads TGTGCCAGCAGCTTAGGGGTCAGGGAAGTCACCGTGAAAAAACTGTTTTTT. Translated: CASSLGVREVTVKKLFF.

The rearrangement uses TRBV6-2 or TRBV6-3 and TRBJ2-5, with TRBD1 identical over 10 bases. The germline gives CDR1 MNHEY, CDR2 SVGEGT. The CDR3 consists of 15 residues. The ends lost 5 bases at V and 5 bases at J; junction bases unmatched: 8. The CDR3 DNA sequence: TGTGCCAGCAGTGACTACCCGGGACAGGGGGAGACCCAGTACTTC. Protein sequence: CASSDYPGQGETQYF.

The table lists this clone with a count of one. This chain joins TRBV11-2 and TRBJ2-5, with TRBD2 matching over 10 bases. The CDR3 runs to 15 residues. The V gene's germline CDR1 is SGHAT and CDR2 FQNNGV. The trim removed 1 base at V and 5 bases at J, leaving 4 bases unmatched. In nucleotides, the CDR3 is TGTGCCAGCAGCTTAGCTAGCGGGAGTTGGGAGACCCAGTACTTC. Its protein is CASSLASGSWETQYF.

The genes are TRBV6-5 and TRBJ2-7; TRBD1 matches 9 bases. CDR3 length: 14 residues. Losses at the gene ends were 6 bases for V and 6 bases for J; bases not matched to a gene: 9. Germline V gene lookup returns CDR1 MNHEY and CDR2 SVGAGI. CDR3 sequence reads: CASRDPGTGFEQYF. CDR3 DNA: TGTGCCAGCAGGGATCCCGGGACAGGGTTCGAGCAGTACTTC.

The DNA of the CDR3 is TGTGCCAGCAGCTTAGCGCGTGAAGAGACCCAGTACTTC. It codes for CASSLAREETQYF. The V gene is TRBV11-2, the J gene TRBJ2-5; no reliable D call. The CDR3 is 13 residues long. The ends were cut back, 1 base at V and 3 bases at J, with 6 bases in the middle. Germline-derived CDR1 and CDR2 are SGHAT and FQNNGV.

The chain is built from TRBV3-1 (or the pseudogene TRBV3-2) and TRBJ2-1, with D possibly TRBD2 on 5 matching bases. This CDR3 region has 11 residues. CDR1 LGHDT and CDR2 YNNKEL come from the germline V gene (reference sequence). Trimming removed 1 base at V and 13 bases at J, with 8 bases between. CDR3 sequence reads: CASSQAGNQFF. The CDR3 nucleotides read TGTGCCAGCAGCCAAGCCGGGAACCAGTTCTTC.

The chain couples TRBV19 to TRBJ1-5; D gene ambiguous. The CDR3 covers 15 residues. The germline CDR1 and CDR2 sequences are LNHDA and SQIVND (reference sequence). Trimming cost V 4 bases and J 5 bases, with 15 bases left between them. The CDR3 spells CASSKAATAHQPQHF. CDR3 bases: TGTGCCAGTAGTAAGGCGGCCACTGCACATCAGCCCCAGCATTTT. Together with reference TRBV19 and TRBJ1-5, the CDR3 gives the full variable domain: DGGITQSPKYLFRKEGQNVTLSCEQNLNHDAMYWYRQDPGQGLRLIYYSQIVNDFQKGDIAEGYSVSREKKESFPLTVTSAQKNPTAFYLCASSKAATAHQPQHFGDGTRLSIL.

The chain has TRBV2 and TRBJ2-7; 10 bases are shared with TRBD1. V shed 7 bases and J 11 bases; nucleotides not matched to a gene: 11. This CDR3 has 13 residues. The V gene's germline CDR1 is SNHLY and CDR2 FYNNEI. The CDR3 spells CASNTGTGEGKYF. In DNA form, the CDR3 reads TGTGCCAGCAACACCGGGACAGGGGAAGGAAAGTACTTC.

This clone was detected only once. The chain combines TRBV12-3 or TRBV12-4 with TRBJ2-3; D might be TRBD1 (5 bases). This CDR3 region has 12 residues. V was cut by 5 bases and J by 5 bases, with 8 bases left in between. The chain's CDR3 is CASSDQGDTQYF. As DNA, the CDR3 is TGTGCCAGCAGTGACCAGGGAGATACGCAGTATTTT.

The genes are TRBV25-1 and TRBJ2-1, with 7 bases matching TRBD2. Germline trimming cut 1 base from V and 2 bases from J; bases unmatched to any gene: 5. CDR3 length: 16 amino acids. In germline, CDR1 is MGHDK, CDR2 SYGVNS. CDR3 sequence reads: CASSESRLAAYNEQFF. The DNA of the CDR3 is TGTGCCAGCAGTGAATCCCGGCTAGCGGCCTACAATGAGCAGTTCTTC.

CDR3 in amino acids: CASKKGGGITHEQFF. CDR3 in DNA: TGTGCCAGCAAAAAAGGCGGCGGGATCACTCATGAGCAGTTCTTC. The rearrangement links TRBV27 to TRBJ2-1; tentatively, D is TRBD2 (6 bases). The CDR3 length is 15 residues. Trimming shortened V by 7 bases and J by 8 bases, and 21 bases separated the two germline ends. Germline V CDR1 and CDR2: MNHEY, SMNVEV (reference sequence).

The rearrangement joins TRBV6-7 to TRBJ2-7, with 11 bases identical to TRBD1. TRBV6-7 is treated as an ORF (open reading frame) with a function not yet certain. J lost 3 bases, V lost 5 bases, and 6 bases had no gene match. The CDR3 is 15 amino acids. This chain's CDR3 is CASSPTGTGGYEQYF. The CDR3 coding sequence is TGTGCCAGCAGTCCCACCGGGACAGGGGGCTACGAGCAGTACTTC.